The clone carrying this T cell receptor (beta chain) was found a few times. Its antigen is not identified. This CDR3 region has 16 residues. The germline V gene encodes CDR1 SGHRS and CDR2 YFSETQ. The V and J ends lost 5 bases and 3 bases, in that order; junction bases with no gene match: 10. A multiplex PCR was run with 60 Vbeta primers and 13 Jbeta primers. As originally analysed: In a later analysis, 8.5 million to 14 million of 65 million to 90 million unique beta chains occurred in at least two donors. Clones were read by immunoSEQ multiplex PCR, and TCRdb kept only the in-frame ones, dropping some. D and trimming were read from the DNA, whereas the V and J calls and clone size are those reported in that table. Of roughly 200,000 clones in the sample, 79% were seen once. This entry comes from a study of cytomegalovirus exposure and HLA in healthy donors. Study results and caveats: Productive status was seen about 87% or about 30% of the time for most TCR beta V segments in an earlier analysis. CMV serostatus was the sole immune exposure information available. As a later analysis revealed, most CMV-associated TCR beta chains appeared HLA-restricted.

The sequence was obtained from a girl between 5 and 17 years old in good health and CMV-seropositive. The V call is TRBV5-1, the J call TRBJ1-4; the match to TRBD1 covers 7 bases. The sample was PBMCs. The CDR3 DNA sequence: TGCGCCAGCAGACCAACAGGGGAAGTGGCTAATGAAAAACTGTTTTTT. Translation gives CASRPTGEVANEKLFF.